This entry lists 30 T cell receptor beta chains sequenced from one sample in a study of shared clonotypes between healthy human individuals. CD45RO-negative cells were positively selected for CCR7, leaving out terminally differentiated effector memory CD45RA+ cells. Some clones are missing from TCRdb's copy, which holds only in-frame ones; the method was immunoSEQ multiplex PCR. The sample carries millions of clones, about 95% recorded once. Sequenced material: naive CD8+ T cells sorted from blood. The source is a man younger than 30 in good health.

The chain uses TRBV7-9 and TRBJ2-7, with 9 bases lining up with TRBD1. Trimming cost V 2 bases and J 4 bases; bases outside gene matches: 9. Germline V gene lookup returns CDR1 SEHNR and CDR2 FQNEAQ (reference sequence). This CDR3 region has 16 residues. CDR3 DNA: TGTGCCAGCAGCTTACACGGGACAGGGAATCGTTACGAGCAGTACTTC. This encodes CASSLHGTGNRYEQYF.

In nucleotides, the CDR3 is TGTGCCAGCAGCTTAGTCGGCCAAAAAGGAAACGAGCAGTACTTC. This codes for CASSLVGQKGNEQYF. The rearrangement links TRBV7-9 to TRBJ2-7; D ambiguous. Trimming shortened V by 1 base and J by 5 bases, and 15 bases separated the two germline ends. Germline-derived CDR1 and CDR2 are SEHNR and FQNEAQ (reference sequence). CDR3 size: 15 residues.

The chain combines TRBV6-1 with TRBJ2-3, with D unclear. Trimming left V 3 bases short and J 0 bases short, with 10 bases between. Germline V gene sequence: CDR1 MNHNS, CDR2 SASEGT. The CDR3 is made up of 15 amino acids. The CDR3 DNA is TGTGCCAGCAGTGAGTTACAGACTAGCACAGATACGCAGTATTTT. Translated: CASSELQTSTDTQYF.

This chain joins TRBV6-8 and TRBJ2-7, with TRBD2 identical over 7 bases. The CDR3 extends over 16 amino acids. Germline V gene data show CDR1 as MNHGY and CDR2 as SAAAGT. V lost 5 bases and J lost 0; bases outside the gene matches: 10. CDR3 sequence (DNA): TGTGCCAGCAGTCTCCTCCTAGCGGAATCCTCCTACGAGCAGTACTTC. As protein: CASSLLLAESSYEQYF.

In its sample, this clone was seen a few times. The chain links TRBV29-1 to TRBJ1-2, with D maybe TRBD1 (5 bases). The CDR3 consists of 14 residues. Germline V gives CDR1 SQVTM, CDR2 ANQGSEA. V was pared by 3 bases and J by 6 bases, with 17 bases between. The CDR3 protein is CSVDKGPNSNGYTF. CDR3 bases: TGCAGCGTTGATAAGGGGCCGAACTCGAATGGCTACACCTTC.

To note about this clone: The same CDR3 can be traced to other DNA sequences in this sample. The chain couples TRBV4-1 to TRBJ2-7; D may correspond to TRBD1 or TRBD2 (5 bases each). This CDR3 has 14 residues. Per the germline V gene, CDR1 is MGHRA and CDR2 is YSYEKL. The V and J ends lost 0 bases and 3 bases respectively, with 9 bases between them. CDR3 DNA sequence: TGCGCCAGCAGCCAAGACAATGGGGGCTACGAGCAGTACTTC. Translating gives CASSQDNGGYEQYF.

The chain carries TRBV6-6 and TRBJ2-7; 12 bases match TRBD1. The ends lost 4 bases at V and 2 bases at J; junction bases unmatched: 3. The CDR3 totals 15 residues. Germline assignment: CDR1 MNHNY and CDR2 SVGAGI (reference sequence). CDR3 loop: CASSWGTGGAYEQYF. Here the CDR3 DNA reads TGTGCCAGCAGTTGGGGGACAGGGGGCGCCTACGAGCAGTACTTC.

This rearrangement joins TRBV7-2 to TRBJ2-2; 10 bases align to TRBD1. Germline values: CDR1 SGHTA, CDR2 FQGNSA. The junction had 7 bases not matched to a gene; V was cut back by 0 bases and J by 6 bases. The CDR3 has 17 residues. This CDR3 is CASSLAPWTGGAGELFF. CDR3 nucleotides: TGTGCCAGCAGCTTAGCGCCGTGGACAGGGGGTGCCGGGGAGCTGTTTTTT.

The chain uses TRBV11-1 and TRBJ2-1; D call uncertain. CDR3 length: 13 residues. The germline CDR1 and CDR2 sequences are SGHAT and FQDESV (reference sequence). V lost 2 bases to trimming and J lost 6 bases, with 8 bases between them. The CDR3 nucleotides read TGTGCCAGCAGCTTATCGGAGTCCAATGAGCAGTTCTTC. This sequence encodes CASSLSESNEQFF. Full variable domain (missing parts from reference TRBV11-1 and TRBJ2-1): EAEVAQSPRYKITEKSQAVAFWCDPISGHATLYWYRQILGQGPELLVQFQDESVVDDSQLPKDRFSAERLKGVDSTLKIQPAELGDSAMYLCASSLSESNEQFFGPGTRLTVL.

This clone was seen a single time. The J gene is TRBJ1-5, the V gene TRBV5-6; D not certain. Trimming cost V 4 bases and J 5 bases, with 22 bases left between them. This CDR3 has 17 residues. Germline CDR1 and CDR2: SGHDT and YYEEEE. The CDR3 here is CASSHQSINTADQPQHF. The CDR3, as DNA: TGTGCCAGCAGCCATCAATCTATCAACACGGCCGATCAGCCCCAGCATTTT.

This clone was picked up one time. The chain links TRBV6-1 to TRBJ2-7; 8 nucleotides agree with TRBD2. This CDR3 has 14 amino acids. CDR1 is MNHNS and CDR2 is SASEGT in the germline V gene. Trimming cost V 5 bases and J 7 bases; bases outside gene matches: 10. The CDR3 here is CASSLTSGVGEQYF. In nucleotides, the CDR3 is TGTGCCAGCAGTCTCACTAGCGGAGTTGGGGAGCAGTACTTC.

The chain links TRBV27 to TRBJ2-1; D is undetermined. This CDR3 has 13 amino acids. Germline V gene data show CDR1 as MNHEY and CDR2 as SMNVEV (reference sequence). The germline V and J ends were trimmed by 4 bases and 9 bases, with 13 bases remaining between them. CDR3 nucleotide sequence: TGTGCCAGCAGTTATGATGCTGCTGGTGAGCAGTTCTTC. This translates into CASSYDAAGEQFF.

CDR3 bases: TGTGCCAGCGGCTACTCAGGAGAATTAACGGGCGATGAGCAGTTCTTC. It yields the protein CASGYSGELTGDEQFF. The chain links TRBV13 to TRBJ2-1; the D is unclear. The CDR3 has 16 amino acids. V lost 8 bases to trimming and J lost 8 bases, with 25 bases between them. Germline-derived CDR1 and CDR2 are PRHDT and FYEKMQ (reference sequence). Combining the CDR3 with reference TRBV13 and TRBJ2-1 gives the whole variable domain AAGVIQSPRHLIKEKRETATLKCYPIPRHDTVYWYQQGPGQDPQFLISFYEKMQSDKGSIPDRFSAQQFSDYHSELNMSSLELGDSALYFCASGYSGELTGDEQFFGPGTRLTVL.

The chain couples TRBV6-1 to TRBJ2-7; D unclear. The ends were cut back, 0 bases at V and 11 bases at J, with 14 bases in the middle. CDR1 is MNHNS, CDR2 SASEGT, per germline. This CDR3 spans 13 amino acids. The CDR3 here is CASSEALSDQKYF. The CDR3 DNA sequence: TGTGCCAGCAGTGAAGCCCTGTCAGATCAGAAGTACTTC.

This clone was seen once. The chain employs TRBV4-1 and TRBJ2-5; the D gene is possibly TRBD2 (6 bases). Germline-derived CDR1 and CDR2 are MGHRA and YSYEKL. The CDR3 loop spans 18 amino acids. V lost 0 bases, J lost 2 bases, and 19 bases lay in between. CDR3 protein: CASSQESGAAGQQETQYF. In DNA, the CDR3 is TGCGCCAGCAGCCAAGAATCCGGCGCAGCGGGCCAACAAGAGACCCAGTACTTC.

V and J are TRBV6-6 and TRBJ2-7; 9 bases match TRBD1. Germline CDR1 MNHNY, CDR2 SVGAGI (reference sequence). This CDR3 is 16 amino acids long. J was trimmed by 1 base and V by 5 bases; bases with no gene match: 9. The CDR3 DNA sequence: TGTGCCAGCAGTCAACCGGGACAGGGATATTCCTACGAGCAGTACTTC. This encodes CASSQPGQGYSYEQYF.

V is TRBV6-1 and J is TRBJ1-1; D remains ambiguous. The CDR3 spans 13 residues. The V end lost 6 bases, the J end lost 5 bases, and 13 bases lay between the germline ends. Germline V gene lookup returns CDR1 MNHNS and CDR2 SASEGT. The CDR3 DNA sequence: TGTGCCAGCAGGGGAGGAGGGATGACTGAAGCTTTCTTT. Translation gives CASRGGGMTEAFF.

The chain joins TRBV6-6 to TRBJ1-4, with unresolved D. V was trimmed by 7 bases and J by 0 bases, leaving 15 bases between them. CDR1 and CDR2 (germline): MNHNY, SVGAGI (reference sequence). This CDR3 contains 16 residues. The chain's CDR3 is CASTDFTGPTNEKLFF. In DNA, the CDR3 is TGTGCCAGCACCGACTTCACTGGGCCAACTAATGAAAAACTGTTTTTT.

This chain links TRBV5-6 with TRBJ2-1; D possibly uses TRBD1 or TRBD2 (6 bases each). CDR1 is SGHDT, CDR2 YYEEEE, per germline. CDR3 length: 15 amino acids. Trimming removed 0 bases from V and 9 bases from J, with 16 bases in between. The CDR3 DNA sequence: TGTGCCAGCAGCTTGGAGGGCGTACGGGGGCGTGAGCAGTTCTTC. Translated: CASSLEGVRGREQFF.

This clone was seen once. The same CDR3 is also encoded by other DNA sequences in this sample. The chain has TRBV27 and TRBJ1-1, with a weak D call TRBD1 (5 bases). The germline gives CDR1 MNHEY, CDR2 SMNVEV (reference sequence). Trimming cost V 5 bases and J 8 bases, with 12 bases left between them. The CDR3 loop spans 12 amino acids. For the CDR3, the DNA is TGTGCCAGCAGTCCCGGGACGGCAGAAGCTTTCTTT. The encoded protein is CASSPGTAEAFF.

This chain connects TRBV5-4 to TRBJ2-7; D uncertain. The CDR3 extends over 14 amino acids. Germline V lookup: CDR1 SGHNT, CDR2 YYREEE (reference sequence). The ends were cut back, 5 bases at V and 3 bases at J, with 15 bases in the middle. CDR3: CASSPQLKIYEQYF. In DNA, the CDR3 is TGTGCCAGCAGTCCCCAACTGAAGATCTACGAGCAGTACTTC.

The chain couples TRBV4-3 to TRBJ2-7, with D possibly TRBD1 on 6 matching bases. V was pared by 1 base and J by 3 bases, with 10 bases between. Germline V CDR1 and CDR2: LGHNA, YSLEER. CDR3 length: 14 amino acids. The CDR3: CASSQAGEIYEQYF. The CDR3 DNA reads TGCGCCAGCAGCCAAGCAGGGGAGATCTACGAGCAGTACTTC.

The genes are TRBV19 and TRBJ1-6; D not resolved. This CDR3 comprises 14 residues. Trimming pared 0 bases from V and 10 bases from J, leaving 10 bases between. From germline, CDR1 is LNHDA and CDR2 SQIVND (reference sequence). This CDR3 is CASSIDHTPSPLHF. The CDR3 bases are TGTGCCAGTAGTATAGATCATACCCCATCACCCCTCCACTTT.

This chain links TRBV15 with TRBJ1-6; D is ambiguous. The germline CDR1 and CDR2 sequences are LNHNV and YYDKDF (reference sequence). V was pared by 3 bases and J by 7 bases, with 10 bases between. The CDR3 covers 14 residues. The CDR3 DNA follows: TGTGCCACCAGCAGGGTCGGGCGGAATTCACCCCTCCACTTT. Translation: CATSRVGRNSPLHF.

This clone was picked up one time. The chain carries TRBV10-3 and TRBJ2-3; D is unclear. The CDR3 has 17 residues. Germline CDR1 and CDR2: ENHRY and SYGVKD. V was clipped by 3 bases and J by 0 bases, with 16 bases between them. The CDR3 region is CAISDGTLIPSTDTQYF. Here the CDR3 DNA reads TGTGCCATCAGTGATGGCACCCTAATCCCTAGCACAGATACGCAGTATTTT.

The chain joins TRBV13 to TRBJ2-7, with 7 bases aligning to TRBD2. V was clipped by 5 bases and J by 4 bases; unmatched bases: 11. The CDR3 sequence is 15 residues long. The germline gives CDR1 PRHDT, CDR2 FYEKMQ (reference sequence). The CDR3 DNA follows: TGTGCCAGCAGCCGTGTAGCGGCCGGGGGGTACGAGCAGTACTTC. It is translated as CASSRVAAGGYEQYF. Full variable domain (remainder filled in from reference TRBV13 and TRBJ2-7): AAGVIQSPRHLIKEKRETATLKCYPIPRHDTVYWYQQGPGQDPQFLISFYEKMQSDKGSIPDRFSAQQFSDYHSELNMSSLELGDSALYFCASSRVAAGGYEQYFGPGTRLTVT.

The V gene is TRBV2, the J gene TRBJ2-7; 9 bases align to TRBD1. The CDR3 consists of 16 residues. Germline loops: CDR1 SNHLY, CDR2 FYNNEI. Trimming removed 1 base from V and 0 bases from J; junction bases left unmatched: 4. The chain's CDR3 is CASSEGGQGSSYEQYF. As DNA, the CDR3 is TGTGCCAGCAGTGAAGGGGGACAGGGAAGCTCCTACGAGCAGTACTTC.

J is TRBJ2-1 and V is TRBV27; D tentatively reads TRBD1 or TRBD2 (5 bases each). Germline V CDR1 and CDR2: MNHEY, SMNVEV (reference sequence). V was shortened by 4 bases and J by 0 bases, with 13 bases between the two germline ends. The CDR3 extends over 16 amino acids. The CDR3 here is CASSWKGPPSYNEQFF. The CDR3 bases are TGTGCCAGCAGTTGGAAGGGACCACCCTCCTACAATGAGCAGTTCTTC.

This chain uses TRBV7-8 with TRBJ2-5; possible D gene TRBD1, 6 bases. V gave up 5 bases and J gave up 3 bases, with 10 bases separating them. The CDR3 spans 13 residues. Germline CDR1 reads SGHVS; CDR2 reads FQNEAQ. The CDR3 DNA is TGTGCCAGCAGCCGATCAGGGGAAGAGACCCAGTACTTC. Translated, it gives CASSRSGEETQYF.

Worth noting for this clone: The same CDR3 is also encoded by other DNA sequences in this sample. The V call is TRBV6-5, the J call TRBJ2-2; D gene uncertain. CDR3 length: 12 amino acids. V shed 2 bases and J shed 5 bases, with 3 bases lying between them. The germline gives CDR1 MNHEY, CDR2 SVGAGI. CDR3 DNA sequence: TGTGCCAGCAGTTACGCTACCGGGGAGCTGTTTTTT. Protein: CASSYATGELFF.